The 8 T cell receptor beta chains reported below all come from one sample, sequenced in a study of blood T cell repertoires in COVID-19. Clones were sequenced by immunoSEQ multiplex PCR, and TCRdb holds only the in-frame ones, with some missing. The repertoire holds over 200,000 clones, with roughly nine tenths as singletons. The specimen sequenced was PBMCs or T cells enriched from blood (not recorded which). The source of these receptors is a man aged 30-40 years who had recovered from COVID-19.

For the CDR3, the DNA is TGTGCCAGCAGTTATCTCAAGACAGGGGGCTTGGAGACCCAGTACTTC. Encoded protein: CASSYLKTGGLETQYF. The chain combines TRBV6-5 with TRBJ2-5, with TRBD1 matching 10 bases. CDR3 size: 16 residues. J was trimmed by 5 bases and V by 3 bases; bases with no gene match: 9. CDR1 is MNHEY and CDR2 is SVGAGI in the germline V gene.

The V and J genes are TRBV11-2 and TRBJ2-7; 11 bases align to TRBD1. This CDR3 has 15 amino acids. CDR1 and CDR2 from the germline V gene are SGHAT and FQNNGV. With 3 bases clipped from V and 1 base from J, the junction kept 2 bases outside the gene matches. CDR3 amino acids: CASSLGQGVSYEQYF. Written as DNA, the CDR3 is TGTGCCAGCAGCTTGGGACAGGGGGTTTCCTACGAGCAGTACTTC.

The J gene is TRBJ2-7, the V gene TRBV10-3, with 8 bases aligning to TRBD1. The CDR3 loop spans 16 amino acids. J lost 3 bases, V lost 4 bases, and 11 bases had no gene match. Germline CDR1 reads ENHRY; CDR2 reads SYGVKD. CDR3 DNA sequence: TGTGCCATCAGTGCGGTACAGACAGGGGTAAGCTACGAGCAGTACTTC. Its translation is CAISAVQTGVSYEQYF.

The chain uses TRBV25-1 and TRBJ2-1, with TRBD2 matching over 14 bases. Losses at the gene ends were 2 bases for V and 7 bases for J; bases not matched to a gene: 4. This CDR3 has 16 amino acids. Germline-derived CDR1 and CDR2 are MGHDK and SYGVNS. The CDR3 reads CASSEPGTSGGNEQFF. DNA of the CDR3: TGTGCCAGCAGTGAACCCGGGACTAGCGGGGGAAATGAGCAGTTCTTC.

The rearrangement uses TRBV6-5 and TRBJ1-2; D gene uncertain. There are 13 residues in the CDR3. From germline, CDR1 is MNHEY and CDR2 SVGAGI. V was cut by 7 bases and J by 4 bases, with 13 bases left in between. The CDR3 here is CASIPGGTYGYTF. In DNA form, the CDR3 reads TGTGCCAGCATCCCAGGAGGTACCTATGGCTACACCTTC.

The rearrangement uses TRBV6-5 and TRBJ2-7, with 10 nucleotides matching TRBD1. V lost 6 bases, J lost 4 bases, and 9 bases stayed unmatched. The CDR3 is 15 residues long. Germline V gene data show CDR1 as MNHEY and CDR2 as SVGAGI. The CDR3 here is CASSSSGTGDYEQYF. CDR3 DNA sequence: TGTGCCAGCAGCTCATCCGGGACAGGGGATTACGAGCAGTACTTC.

V is TRBV6-2 or TRBV6-3 and J is TRBJ2-7, with TRBD1 as a possible D gene (5 bases). The length of the CDR3 is 15 residues. Between the trimmed V and J ends, which lost 1 base and 2 bases, there was a span of 12 bases. Germline CDR1 reads MNHEY; CDR2 reads SVGEGT. The CDR3 sequence: CASSYLDTNAYEQYF. In DNA form, the CDR3 reads TGTGCCAGCAGTTACTTGGACACAAACGCCTACGAGCAGTACTTC.

The V call is TRBV4-3, the J call TRBJ1-2; TRBD1 matches 9 bases. Germline V CDR1 and CDR2: LGHNA, YSLEER. The length of the CDR3 is 14 residues. Trimming removed 1 base from V and 7 bases from J; junction bases left unmatched: 4. CDR3 protein: CASSQGTGVLGYTF. CDR3 DNA sequence: TGCGCCAGCAGCCAAGGGACAGGGGTACTTGGCTACACCTTC.